The next 21 T cell receptor beta chains were all read from a single sample in a study of blood T cell repertoires in COVID-19. The table came from immunoSEQ multiplex PCR; TCRdb's copy has only in-frame clones and leaves some out. The repertoire holds about 270,000 clones, with more than 70% as singletons. The sample was peripheral blood. These receptors originate from a woman aged 18-29 years with acute or convalescent COVID-19.

V gene TRBV3-1 (or the pseudogene TRBV3-2) combines with J gene TRBJ2-3; 14 bases fit TRBD2. Trimming cost V 3 bases and J 4 bases; bases outside gene matches: 0. Looked up from germline, CDR1 is LGHDT and CDR2 is YNNKEL (reference sequence). This CDR3 region has 15 residues. The CDR3 sequence is CASSQGLAGADTQYF. CDR3 coding DNA: TGTGCCAGCAGCCAGGGACTAGCGGGAGCAGATACGCAGTATTTT.

V and J are TRBV7-9 and TRBJ1-6; D is ambiguous. Trimming shortened V by 3 bases and J by 5 bases, and 11 bases separated the two germline ends. The CDR3 is 15 amino acids. CDR1 and CDR2 (germline): SEHNR, FQNEAQ (reference sequence). The CDR3 sequence is CASSFSGRNNSPLHF. Here the CDR3 DNA reads TGTGCCAGCAGCTTCTCCGGGAGAAATAATTCACCCCTCCACTTT.

This chain links TRBV7-2 with TRBJ2-5; 8 bases agree with TRBD1. The CDR3 contains 18 residues. The germline CDR1 and CDR2 sequences are SGHTA and FQGNSA. V shed 1 base and J 0 bases; nucleotides not matched to a gene: 10. CDR3 DNA sequence: TGTGCCAGCAGCTTAGAACGTTACCAGGGGGCGGACCAAGAGACCCAGTACTTC. Its protein is CASSLERYQGADQETQYF.

The chain has TRBV27 and TRBJ2-4; 10 bases align to TRBD1. Germline V gene lookup returns CDR1 MNHEY and CDR2 SMNVEV (reference sequence). This CDR3 is 17 amino acids long. Trimming took 6 bases from V and 1 from J; bases not matched to a gene: 9. The CDR3 nucleotides read TGTGCCAGCAGCCCCTGGACAGGGGGGAGGGCCAAAAACATTCAGTACTTC. Its protein is CASSPWTGGRAKNIQYF.

CDR3 sequence reads: CASSLLGTGTDTQYF. The CDR3 region has the DNA TGCGCCAGCAGCTTGCTGGGGACAGGCACAGATACGCAGTATTTT. The chain uses TRBV5-1 and TRBJ2-3; 7 bases match TRBD1. This CDR3 has 15 residues. Losses at the gene ends were 1 base for V and 1 base for J; bases not matched to a gene: 3. Germline V gives CDR1 SGHRS, CDR2 YFSETQ.

This chain connects TRBV2 to TRBJ2-1; 7 bases are shared with TRBD2. The trim removed 8 bases at V and 9 bases at J, leaving 25 bases unmatched. The CDR3 has 18 residues. The germline V gene encodes CDR1 SNHLY and CDR2 FYNNEI. CDR3 loop: CASAKTLTNKREHGEQFF. The CDR3 DNA sequence: TGTGCCAGCGCTAAGACTCTAACTAATAAGCGGGAACACGGTGAGCAGTTCTTC.

This clone was recorded only once. The rearrangement uses TRBV6-4 and TRBJ2-1; 13 nucleotides agree with TRBD2. CDR3 length equals 14 residues. Per germline, CDR1 MRHNA and CDR2 SNTAGT. V was pared by 10 bases and J by 6 bases, with 6 bases of the junction left unmatched. CDR3 sequence reads: CANPGTSGTNEQFF. The CDR3 DNA reads as TGTGCCAACCCAGGGACTAGCGGGACCAATGAGCAGTTCTTC.

The chain recombines TRBV10-1 with TRBJ1-2; maybe TRBD1 (6 bases). V was cut by 8 bases and J by 5 bases, with 21 bases left in between. The CDR3 sequence is 15 residues long. Germline V CDR1 and CDR2: WNHNN, SYGVQD (reference sequence). CDR3 sequence: CASGVGGVDKYGYTF. The CDR3 coding sequence is TGCGCCAGCGGGGTAGGGGGGGTGGACAAGTATGGCTACACCTTC.

This clone has only one observation. The chain links TRBV13 to TRBJ1-6, with D perhaps matching TRBD1 (5 bases). The CDR3 has 17 amino acids. Germline V CDR1 and CDR2: PRHDT, FYEKMQ (reference sequence). V lost 5 bases to trimming and J lost 7 bases, with 21 bases between them. The CDR3 here is CASSPPAASRGNSPLHF. DNA of the CDR3: TGTGCCAGCAGCCCGCCGGCGGCCAGCCGGGGGAATTCACCCCTCCACTTT.

CDR3 sequence reads: CASSPFYGAYEQYF. In DNA form, the CDR3 reads TGTGCCAGCAGCCCCTTCTATGGAGCATACGAGCAGTACTTC. The chain couples TRBV5-5 to TRBJ2-7; D is ambiguous. The germline V gene has CDR1 SGHKS and CDR2 YYEKEE (reference sequence). Trimming stripped 4 bases from V and 4 bases from J, with 15 bases between. The CDR3 length is 14 residues.

The rearrangement joins TRBV18 to TRBJ2-3; the match to TRBD1 covers 10 bases. This CDR3 comprises 14 residues. The trim removed 5 bases at V and 1 base at J, leaving 0 bases unmatched. Germline V gene sequence: CDR1 KGHSH, CDR2 LQKENI. The CDR3 region has the DNA TGTGCCAGCTCAGGACAGGGGGGCACAGATACGCAGTATTTT. This translates into CASSGQGGTDTQYF. The variable domain in full, completed from reference TRBV18 and TRBJ2-3, reads NAGVMQNPRHLVRRRGQEARLRCSPMKGHSHVYWYRQLPEEGLKFMVYLQKENIIDESGMPKERFSAEFPKEGPSILRIQQVVRGDSAAYFCASSGQGGTDTQYFGPGTRLTVL.

The chain joins TRBV3-1 (or the pseudogene TRBV3-2) to TRBJ2-7, with 7 positions matching TRBD2. With 4 bases clipped from V and 7 bases from J, the junction kept 7 bases outside the gene matches. The CDR3 runs to 13 residues. The germline V gene has CDR1 LGHDT and CDR2 YNNKEL (reference sequence). The DNA for the CDR3 is TGTGCCAGCAGCCGAGCGGGGCAAAGGGAGCAGTACTTC. This sequence encodes CASSRAGQREQYF.

This clone was seen at least ten times. The chain recombines TRBV30 with TRBJ2-5, with TRBD1 as a possible D gene (6 bases). Germline-derived CDR1 and CDR2 are GTSNPN and SVGIG (reference sequence). V lost 5 bases, J lost 0 bases, and 13 bases lay in between. CDR3 size: 14 residues. The CDR3 nucleotides are TGTGCCTGGGGGACGGACAGAGACCAAGAGACCCAGTACTTC. Translating it yields CAWGTDRDQETQYF.

V and J are TRBV6-5 and TRBJ1-5; 8 bases match TRBD1. Trimming at V came to 6 bases and at J to 3 bases, leaving 7 bases not matched to a gene. Germline assignment: CDR1 MNHEY and CDR2 SVGAGI. This CDR3 contains 15 residues. The CDR3 bases are TGTGCCAGCAGGGGCCGGACAGGGATCAATCAGCCCCAGCATTTT. Translated: CASRGRTGINQPQHF.

The V and J genes are TRBV11-1 and TRBJ2-1, with 11 bases that match TRBD2. Per germline, CDR1 SGHAT and CDR2 FQDESV (reference sequence). The J segment lost 8 bases and the V segment lost 2 bases, leaving 5 bases of the junction unmatched. The CDR3 is 15 amino acids. The CDR3 loop is CASSLRLAGGDEQFF. The DNA for the CDR3 is TGTGCCAGCAGCTTAAGGCTAGCGGGAGGTGATGAGCAGTTCTTC.

The J gene is TRBJ1-3, the V gene TRBV29-1; D gene unclear. Between the trimmed V and J ends, which lost 4 bases and 0 bases, there was a span of 13 bases. The germline gives CDR1 SQVTM, CDR2 ANQGSEA. This CDR3 is 15 amino acids long. CDR3: CSVVSGSNSGNTIYF. The CDR3 DNA is TGCAGCGTTGTAAGCGGGAGTAACTCTGGAAACACCATATATTTT.

J is TRBJ1-4 and V is TRBV4-3; 10 nucleotides line up with TRBD1. Germline CDR1 reads LGHNA; CDR2 reads YSLEER. The V segment lost 4 bases and the J segment 6 bases; nucleotides outside the gene matches: 8. The CDR3 runs to 16 residues. Here the CDR3 reads CASSPGQGIGDEKLFF. The CDR3 nucleotides read TGCGCCAGCAGCCCGGGACAGGGGATTGGTGATGAAAAACTGTTTTTT.

The chain is built from TRBV7-3 and TRBJ2-1, with 7 bases aligning to TRBD2. The CDR3 contains 14 residues. The trim removed 1 base at V and 7 bases at J, leaving 4 bases unmatched. Germline CDR1 is SGHTA and CDR2 is FQGTGA. The CDR3 sequence: CASSLSAGVNEQFF. The CDR3 DNA reads TGTGCCAGCAGCTTAAGCGCGGGAGTTAATGAGCAGTTCTTC. Using reference TRBV7-3 and TRBJ2-1 for the parts outside the CDR3, the full variable domain is GAGVSQTPSNKVTEKGKYVELRCDPISGHTALYWYRQSLGQGPEFLIYFQGTGAADDSGLPNDRFFAVRPEGSVSTLKIQRTERGDSAVYLCASSLSAGVNEQFFGPGTRLTVL.

The rearrangement uses TRBV29-1 and TRBJ2-7; tentatively, D is TRBD2 (6 bases). CDR1 and CDR2 (germline): SQVTM, ANQGSEA. V was pared by 5 bases and J by 0 bases, with 14 bases between. This CDR3 is built from 14 residues. CDR3 in amino acids: CSVLAGPISYEQYF. The CDR3 nucleotides are TGCAGCGTTCTGGCGGGGCCGATCTCCTACGAGCAGTACTTC.

This sequence joins TRBV6-2 or TRBV6-3 and TRBJ1-4; D is uncertain. The CDR3 spans 15 residues. With 6 bases removed from V and 8 bases from J, the gap between germline ends came to 19 bases. In germline, CDR1 is MNHEY, CDR2 SVGEGT. The CDR3: CASSSTEEGREKLFF. The CDR3 bases are TGTGCCAGCAGCTCCACAGAAGAAGGGAGGGAAAAACTGTTTTTT.

CDR3 sequence reads: CASSQMGGTWYGYTF. In DNA form, the CDR3 reads TGTGCCAGCAGCCAAATGGGGGGGACTTGGTATGGCTACACCTTC. The V call is TRBV3-1 (or the pseudogene TRBV3-2), the J call TRBJ1-2; possible D gene TRBD1, 5 bases. Germline V gene data show CDR1 as LGHDT and CDR2 as YNNKEL (reference sequence). The CDR3 runs 15 residues. V lost 2 bases and J 5 bases, leaving 15 bases between the germline ends.